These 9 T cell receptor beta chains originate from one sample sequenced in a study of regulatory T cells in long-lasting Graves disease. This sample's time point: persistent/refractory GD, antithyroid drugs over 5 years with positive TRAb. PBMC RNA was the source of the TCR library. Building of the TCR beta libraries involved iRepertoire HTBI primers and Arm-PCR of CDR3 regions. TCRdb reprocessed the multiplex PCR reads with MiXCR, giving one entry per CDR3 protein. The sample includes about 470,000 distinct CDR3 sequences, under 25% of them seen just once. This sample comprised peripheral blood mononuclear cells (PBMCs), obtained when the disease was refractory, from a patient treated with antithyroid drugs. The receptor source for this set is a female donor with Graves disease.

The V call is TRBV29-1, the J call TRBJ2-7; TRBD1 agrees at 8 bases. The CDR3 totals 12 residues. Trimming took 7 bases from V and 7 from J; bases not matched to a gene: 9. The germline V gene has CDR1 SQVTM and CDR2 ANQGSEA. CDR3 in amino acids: CSAVGQASEQYF. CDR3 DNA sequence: TGCAGCGCGGTGGGACAGGCTTCTGAGCAGTACTTC.

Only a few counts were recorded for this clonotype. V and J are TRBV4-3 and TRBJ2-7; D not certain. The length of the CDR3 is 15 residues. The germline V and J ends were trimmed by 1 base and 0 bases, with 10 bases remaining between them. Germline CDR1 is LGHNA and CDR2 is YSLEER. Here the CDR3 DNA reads TGCGCCAGCAGCCAAGGGTCAAGCCTCTCCTACGAGCAGTACTTC. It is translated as CASSQGSSLSYEQYF.

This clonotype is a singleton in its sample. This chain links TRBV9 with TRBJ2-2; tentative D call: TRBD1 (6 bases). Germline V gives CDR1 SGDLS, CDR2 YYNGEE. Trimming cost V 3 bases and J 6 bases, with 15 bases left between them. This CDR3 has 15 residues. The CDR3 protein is CASSGLKQGSGELFF. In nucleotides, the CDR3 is TGTGCCAGCAGCGGTCTAAAACAGGGATCCGGGGAGCTGTTTTTT. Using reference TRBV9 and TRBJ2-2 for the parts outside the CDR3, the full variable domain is DSGVTQTPKHLITATGQRVTLRCSPRSGDLSVYWYQQSLDQGLQFLIQYYNGEERAKGNILERFSAQQFPDLHSELNLSSLELGDSALYFCASSGLKQGSGELFFGEGSRLTVL.

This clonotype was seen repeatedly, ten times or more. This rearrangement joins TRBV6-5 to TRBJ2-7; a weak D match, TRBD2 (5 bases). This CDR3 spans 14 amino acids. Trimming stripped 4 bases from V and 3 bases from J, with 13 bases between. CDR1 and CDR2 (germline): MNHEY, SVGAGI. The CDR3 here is CASSFRTPNYEQYF. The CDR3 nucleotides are TGTGCCAGCAGTTTCCGGACTCCAAACTACGAGCAGTACTTC.

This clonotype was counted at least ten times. In nucleotides, the CDR3 is TGTGCCAGCAGTCCGGCCGAAGAACAGGAGCACTATGGCTACACCTTC. Encoded protein: CASSPAEEQEHYGYTF. The chain recombines TRBV6-2 or TRBV6-3 with TRBJ1-2, with a tentative D call TRBD1 (5 bases). The germline V and J ends were trimmed by 5 bases and 3 bases, with 19 bases remaining between them. Germline V gene sequence: CDR1 MNHEY, CDR2 SVGEGT. The CDR3 is 16 amino acids.

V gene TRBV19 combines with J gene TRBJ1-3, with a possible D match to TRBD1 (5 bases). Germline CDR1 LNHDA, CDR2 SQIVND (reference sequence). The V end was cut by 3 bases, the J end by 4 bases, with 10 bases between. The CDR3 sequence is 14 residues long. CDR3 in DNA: TGTGCCAGTAGTATCGGGACTCCAGGAAACACCATATATTTT. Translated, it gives CASSIGTPGNTIYF.

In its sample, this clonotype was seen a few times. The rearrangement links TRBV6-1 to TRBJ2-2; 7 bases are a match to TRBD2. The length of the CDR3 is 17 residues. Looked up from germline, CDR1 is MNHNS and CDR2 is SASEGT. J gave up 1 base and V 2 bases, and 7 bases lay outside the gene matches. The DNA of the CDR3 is TGTGCCAGCAGTGAATGGGGGGGTACGGAGAACACCGGGGAGCTGTTTTTT. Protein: CASSEWGGTENTGELFF.

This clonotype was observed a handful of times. The CDR3: CASSPLDTTGELFF. DNA of the CDR3: TGTGCCAGCTCACCGTTGGACACCACCGGGGAGCTGTTTTTT. The chain has TRBV18 and TRBJ2-2; TRBD1 might be the D (5 bases). Germline CDR1 and CDR2: KGHSH and LQKENI. The CDR3 contains 14 residues. Between the trimmed V and J ends, which lost 3 bases and 4 bases, there was a span of 9 bases.

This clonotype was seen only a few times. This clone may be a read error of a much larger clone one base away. The CDR3 reads CASSFFGGLETQYF. The DNA of the CDR3 is TGTGCCAGCAGTTTTTTCGGGGGGCTGGAGACCCAGTACTTC. This chain connects TRBV12-3 or TRBV12-4 to TRBJ2-5; tentatively, D is TRBD2 (7 bases). The CDR3 is made up of 14 amino acids. The V end was cut by 3 bases, the J end by 5 bases, with 13 bases between.